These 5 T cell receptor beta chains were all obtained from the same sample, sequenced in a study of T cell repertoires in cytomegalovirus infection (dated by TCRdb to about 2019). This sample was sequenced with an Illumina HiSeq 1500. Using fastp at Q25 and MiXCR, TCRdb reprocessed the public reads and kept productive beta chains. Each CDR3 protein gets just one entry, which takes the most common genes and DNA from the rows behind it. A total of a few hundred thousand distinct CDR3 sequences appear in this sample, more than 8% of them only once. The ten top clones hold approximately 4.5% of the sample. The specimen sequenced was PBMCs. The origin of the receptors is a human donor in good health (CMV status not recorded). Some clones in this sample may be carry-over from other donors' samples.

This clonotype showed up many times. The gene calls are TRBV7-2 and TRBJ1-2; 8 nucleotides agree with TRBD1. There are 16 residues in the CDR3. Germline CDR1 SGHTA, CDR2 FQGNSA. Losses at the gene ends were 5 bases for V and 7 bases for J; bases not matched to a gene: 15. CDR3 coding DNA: TGTGCCAGCAGCCCCCAGAGTCCTACAGGGGGAGGTGGCTACACCTTC. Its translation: CASSPQSPTGGGGYTF.

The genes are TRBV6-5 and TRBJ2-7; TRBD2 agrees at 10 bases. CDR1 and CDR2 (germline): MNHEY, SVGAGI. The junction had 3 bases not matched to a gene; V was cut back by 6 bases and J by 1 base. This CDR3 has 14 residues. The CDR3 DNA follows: TGTGCCAGCAGAGTAGCGGGAGGATCCTACGAGCAGTACTTC. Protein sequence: CASRVAGGSYEQYF.

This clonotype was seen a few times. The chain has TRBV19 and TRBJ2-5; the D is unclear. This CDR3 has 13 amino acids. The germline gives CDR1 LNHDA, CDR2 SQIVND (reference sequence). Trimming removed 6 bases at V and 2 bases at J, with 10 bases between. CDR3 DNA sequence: TGTGCCAGTAGGGCAAGCTCTCAAGAGACCCAGTACTTC. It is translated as CASRASSQETQYF.

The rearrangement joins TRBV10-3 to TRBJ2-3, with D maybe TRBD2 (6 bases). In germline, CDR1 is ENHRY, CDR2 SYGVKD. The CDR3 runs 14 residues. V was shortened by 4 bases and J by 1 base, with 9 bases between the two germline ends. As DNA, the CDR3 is TGTGCCATCAGTGGTCCGGGAGGCACAGATACGCAGTATTTT. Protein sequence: CAISGPGGTDTQYF.

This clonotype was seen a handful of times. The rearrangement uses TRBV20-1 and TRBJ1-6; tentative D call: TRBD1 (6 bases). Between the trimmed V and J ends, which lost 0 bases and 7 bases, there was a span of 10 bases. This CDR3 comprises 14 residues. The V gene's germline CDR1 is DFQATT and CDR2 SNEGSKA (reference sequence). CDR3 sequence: CSARDRRGNSPLHF. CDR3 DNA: TGCAGTGCTAGAGATCGCAGGGGAAATTCACCCCTCCACTTT.